The T cell receptor beta chain described here comes from a study of CD8 T cell repertoires and HIV-1 epitope variants. The assay was immunoSEQ multiplex PCR, and TCRdb's table has in-frame clones only and misses some. The table shows over 90,000 clones, with over 70% occurring only once. Germline V gene lookup returns CDR1 MDHEN and CDR2 SYDVKM. The ends lost 1 base at V and 5 bases at J; junction bases unmatched: 6. This CDR3 has 15 residues. The origin of this receptor is a male donor with HIV. The specimen was uncultured baseline CD8+ T cells from peripheral blood mononuclear cells (PBMCs). The V and J genes are TRBV28 and TRBJ2-5; the match to TRBD2 covers 8 bases. CDR3: CASSLFGGEVETQYF. DNA of the CDR3: TGTGCCAGCAGTTTATTCGGGGGGGAGGTCGAGACCCAGTACTTC.